The clone carrying this T cell receptor (beta chain) occurred many times. Antigen unknown. The sample belongs to a study of post-analysis software for immune sequencing data. Study conclusions and caveats: TRBV segments more frequent in patients than in controls numbered roughly 5 and included TRBV5-6, TRBV5-1 and TRBV20-1.

Per the germline V gene, CDR1 is SEHNR and CDR2 is FQNEAQ (reference sequence). The CDR3 extends over 13 amino acids. The V end was cut by 4 bases, the J end by 6 bases, with 10 bases between. Unique-molecular-identifier-tagged TCR beta cDNA libraries were used. Each CDR3 protein gets one entry after TCRdb re-called the PCR reads with MiXCR. The sample holds hundreds of thousands of distinct CDR3 sequences, 36% seen once. The clonotype was recovered from a girl between 5 and 17 years old with multiple sclerosis. The V and J genes are TRBV7-9 and TRBJ1-5; D not resolved. Sequenced sample: blood. The CDR3 region is CASSSRLGQPQHF. DNA for the CDR3: TGTGCCAGCAGCTCTAGGCTGGGTCAGCCCCAGCATTTT.